This entry lists 20 T cell receptor beta chains sequenced from one sample in a study of blood T cell repertoires in COVID-19. Some clones are missing from TCRdb's copy, which holds only in-frame ones; the method was immunoSEQ multiplex PCR. Here the sample spans about 480,000 clones, roughly 90% being singletons. The sequencing input was peripheral blood. The receptors shown here come from a woman aged 25 to 39 with acute or convalescent COVID-19.

The J gene is TRBJ2-1, the V gene TRBV24-1, with 9 bases aligning to TRBD1. CDR1 is KGHDR, CDR2 SFDVKD, per germline. The CDR3 covers 17 residues. J lost 7 bases, V lost 8 bases, and 17 bases had no gene match. The CDR3 reads CATNPGSVGDRVNEQFF. CDR3 in DNA: TGTGCCACCAATCCAGGGTCCGTAGGGGACAGGGTGAATGAGCAGTTCTTC.

CDR3 loop: CASKMAGVNSPLHF. CDR3 bases: TGTGCCAGCAAGATGGCGGGGGTTAATTCACCCCTCCACTTT. The rearrangement links TRBV3-1 (or the pseudogene TRBV3-2) to TRBJ1-6, with D possibly TRBD1 on 5 matching bases. Trimming pared 7 bases from V and 6 bases from J, leaving 13 bases between. The CDR3 has 14 amino acids. The germline V gene encodes CDR1 LGHDT and CDR2 YNNKEL (reference sequence).

This clone occurred once. The rearrangement uses TRBV5-8 and TRBJ2-3, with no clear D. The CDR3 has 18 amino acids. The germline V gene has CDR1 SGHTS and CDR2 YDEGEE. The ends were cut back, 0 bases at V and 2 bases at J, with 19 bases in the middle. Written as DNA, the CDR3 is TGTGCCAGCAGCTTGGTTACTCAGACAAACCCTAACACAGATACGCAGTATTTT. This translates into CASSLVTQTNPNTDTQYF.

The chain carries TRBV12-5 and TRBJ1-2, with TRBD1 matching over 8 bases. J lost 8 bases, V lost 0 bases, and 11 bases had no gene match. The CDR3 has 16 amino acids. In germline, CDR1 is LGHNT, CDR2 FRNRAP. CDR3 residues: CASGLVVDRGLVGYTF. DNA of the CDR3: TGTGCTAGTGGTTTGGTCGTCGACAGGGGCTTAGTGGGCTACACCTTC.

V usage is TRBV6-1 and J usage is TRBJ1-6; 8 bases fit TRBD1. Germline CDR1 reads MNHNS; CDR2 reads SASEGT. V was clipped by 4 bases and J by 6 bases; unmatched bases: 8. The CDR3 length is 16 residues. The CDR3 protein is CASSVNRGAGNSPLHF. The CDR3 nucleotides are TGTGCCAGCAGTGTTAACAGGGGGGCCGGTAATTCACCCCTCCACTTT.

This clone was seen just once. The rearrangement joins TRBV19 to TRBJ2-5; a possible D gene is TRBD1 (5 bases). Germline V gene data show CDR1 as LNHDA and CDR2 as SQIVND (reference sequence). The V end lost 4 bases, the J end lost 4 bases, and 13 bases lay between the germline ends. This CDR3 is built from 14 residues. The CDR3 DNA reads TGTGCCAGTAGTACCAGGGCTTGGGGAGAGACCCAGTACTTC. It codes for CASSTRAWGETQYF. Full variable domain (rest looked up from reference TRBV19 and TRBJ2-5): DGGITQSPKYLFRKEGQNVTLSCEQNLNHDAMYWYRQDPGQGLRLIYYSQIVNDFQKGDIAEGYSVSREKKESFPLTVTSAQKNPTAFYLCASSTRAWGETQYFGPGTRLLVL.

The chain is built from TRBV11-2 and TRBJ2-3; no definite D call. The CDR3 is made up of 15 amino acids. In germline, CDR1 is SGHAT, CDR2 FQNNGV. V gave up 1 base and J gave up 1 base, with 9 bases separating them. CDR3 loop: CASSLGLLGTDTQYF. The CDR3, as DNA: TGTGCCAGCAGCTTAGGGCTGCTTGGCACAGATACGCAGTATTTT.

V is TRBV5-4 and J is TRBJ2-7; tentative D call: TRBD1 (6 bases). The CDR3 covers 14 residues. Germline CDR1 reads SGHNT; CDR2 reads YYREEE (reference sequence). V was pared by 3 bases and J by 0 bases, with 10 bases between. CDR3 nucleotides: TGTGCCAGCAGCTCAACAGGGTACTCCTACGAGCAGTACTTC. It is translated as CASSSTGYSYEQYF.

This rearrangement joins TRBV18 to TRBJ2-3, with a tentative D call TRBD2 (6 bases). The CDR3 is made up of 16 amino acids. The germline CDR1 and CDR2 sequences are KGHSH and LQKENI. With 3 bases removed from V and 9 bases from J, the gap between germline ends came to 22 bases. As DNA, the CDR3 is TGTGCCAGCTCACCGGCCGGGACTCCACGTGGAGGGACGCAGTATTTT. This encodes CASSPAGTPRGGTQYF.

The CDR3 protein is CASSPGLVRDTQYF. The CDR3 DNA reads TGTGCCAGCAGCCCGGGACTAGTTAGAGATACGCAGTATTTT. V gene TRBV5-8 combines with J gene TRBJ2-3, with TRBD2 matching over 8 bases. CDR3 length: 14 residues. V trimming: 4 bases; J trimming: 5 bases; junction bases outside the gene matches: 6. Germline loops: CDR1 SGHTS, CDR2 YDEGEE.

In this sample, this clone turned up once. The J gene is TRBJ2-3, the V gene TRBV5-1, with TRBD2 matching 9 bases. The CDR3 consists of 15 residues. Trimming cost V 4 bases and J 6 bases; bases outside gene matches: 9. CDR1 is SGHRS, CDR2 YFSETQ, per germline. In nucleotides, the CDR3 is TGCGCCAGCAGCCCTGGCGGGGGGGCCGCCGATACGCAGTATTTT. Its translation is CASSPGGGAADTQYF.

The V call is TRBV19, the J call TRBJ2-1; 8 positions agree with TRBD2. The V and J ends lost 3 bases and 0 bases, in that order; junction bases with no gene match: 4. The CDR3 sequence is 16 residues long. Germline V gives CDR1 LNHDA, CDR2 SQIVND (reference sequence). Here the CDR3 reads CASSMLAGNSYNEQFF. The CDR3 nucleotides are TGTGCCAGTAGTATGCTAGCGGGTAACTCCTACAATGAGCAGTTCTTC. Using reference TRBV19 and TRBJ2-1 for the parts outside the CDR3, the full variable domain is DGGITQSPKYLFRKEGQNVTLSCEQNLNHDAMYWYRQDPGQGLRLIYYSQIVNDFQKGDIAEGYSVSREKKESFPLTVTSAQKNPTAFYLCASSMLAGNSYNEQFFGPGTRLTVL.

The V and J genes are TRBV7-3 and TRBJ2-3; D call uncertain. Trimming shortened V by 3 bases and J by 2 bases, and 9 bases separated the two germline ends. The CDR3 has 14 residues. Germline-derived CDR1 and CDR2 are SGHTA and FQGTGA. Here the CDR3 reads CASSFSSYTDTQYF. For the CDR3, the DNA is TGTGCCAGCAGCTTCTCGAGCTACACAGATACGCAGTATTTT. Drawing the rest from reference TRBV7-3 and TRBJ2-3, the complete variable domain is GAGVSQTPSNKVTEKGKYVELRCDPISGHTALYWYRQSLGQGPEFLIYFQGTGAADDSGLPNDRFFAVRPEGSVSTLKIQRTERGDSAVYLCASSFSSYTDTQYFGPGTRLTVL.

J is TRBJ1-3 and V is TRBV9, with no clear D. The length of the CDR3 is 16 residues. CDR1 is SGDLS and CDR2 is YYNGEE in the germline V gene. The ends were cut back, 0 bases at V and 0 bases at J, with 10 bases in the middle. The CDR3 spells CASSVGGRSSGNTIYF. For the CDR3, the DNA is TGTGCCAGCAGCGTAGGCGGCAGAAGCTCTGGAAACACCATATATTTT.

J is TRBJ2-7 and V is TRBV28, with TRBD2 matching over 7 bases. V dropped 6 bases and J dropped 3; count of bases not matched to a gene: 8. CDR1 is MDHEN and CDR2 is SYDVKM in the germline V gene. CDR3 length: 14 residues. The CDR3 nucleotides are TGTGCCAGCAGATCCCCGAGCGGGGTCTACGAGCAGTACTTC. It translates to CASRSPSGVYEQYF.

This chain uses TRBV30 with TRBJ2-1; D is uncertain. The CDR3 contains 11 residues. The germline CDR1 and CDR2 sequences are GTSNPN and SVGIG (reference sequence). V lost 8 bases and J 8 bases, leaving 13 bases between the germline ends. The CDR3 nucleotides read TGTGCCCACGGCCGGAGCGATGAGCAGTTCTTC. It translates to CAHGRSDEQFF. Supplemented by reference TRBV30 and TRBJ2-1, the full variable domain reads SQTIHQWPATLVQPVGSPLSLECTVEGTSNPNLYWYRQAAGRGLQLLFYSVGIGQISSEVPQNLSASRPQDRQFILSSKKLLLSDSGFYLCAHGRSDEQFFGPGTRLTVL.

The CDR3: CASSPLGGAIYGYTF. The DNA of the CDR3 is TGTGCCAGCAGCCCACTCGGGGGGGCGATCTATGGCTACACCTTC. The chain couples TRBV6-5 to TRBJ1-2; D is possibly TRBD1 (6 bases). V was shortened by 6 bases and J by 4 bases, with 18 bases between the two germline ends. CDR3 length equals 15 residues. Germline V lookup: CDR1 MNHEY, CDR2 SVGAGI.

This clone showed up just once. The genes are TRBV5-6 and TRBJ1-2, with D perhaps matching TRBD1 (5 bases). This CDR3 comprises 16 residues. Per germline, CDR1 SGHDT and CDR2 YYEEEE. Between the trimmed V and J ends, which lost 3 bases and 2 bases, there was a span of 17 bases. CDR3 sequence: CASSSPRIGANYGYTF. CDR3 sequence (DNA): TGTGCCAGCAGCTCACCTCGAATAGGGGCGAACTATGGCTACACCTTC.

This chain joins TRBV19 and TRBJ2-2; no clear D gene. Deletions cut 8 bases from V and 4 bases from J, with 11 bases between. Per germline, CDR1 LNHDA and CDR2 SQIVND (reference sequence). The CDR3 has 13 amino acids. Here the CDR3 DNA reads TGTGCCAGTCGAGATCGTCCCACCGGGGAGCTGTTTTTT. Translating gives CASRDRPTGELFF.

The chain links TRBV27 to TRBJ2-7; 7 nucleotides line up with TRBD1. The CDR3 contains 14 residues. Germline V gene lookup returns CDR1 MNHEY and CDR2 SMNVEV (reference sequence). J lost 3 bases, V lost 5 bases, and 7 bases had no gene match. In DNA, the CDR3 is TGTGCCAGCAGTCCCAGGGCAGGGGGCTACGAGCAGTACTTC. Protein product: CASSPRAGGYEQYF.